Below are 17 T cell receptor beta chains sequenced from a single sample in a study of PD-L1 blockade in urothelial cancer. Here immunoSEQ multiplex PCR was the method, and the copy in TCRdb shows in-frame clones only, minus some. The sample carries around 40,000 clones, around 89% recorded once. Material: PBMCs, obtained around atezolizumab (anti-PD-L1) treatment. These receptors were obtained from a man in his sixties with urothelial cancer.

The rearrangement uses TRBV27 and TRBJ1-2; D might be TRBD1 (6 bases). CDR3 size: 17 residues. Trimming shortened V by 0 bases and J by 3 bases, and 17 bases separated the two germline ends. The V gene's germline CDR1 is MNHEY and CDR2 SMNVEV (reference sequence). CDR3 amino acids: CASSLSPVGGVDYGYTF. CDR3 coding DNA: TGTGCCAGCAGTTTATCGCCGGTAGGGGGAGTCGACTATGGCTACACCTTC.

The chain is built from TRBV5-6 and TRBJ2-5; tentatively, D is TRBD2 (5 bases). Trimming cost V 4 bases and J 5 bases, with 15 bases left between them. CDR1 is SGHDT and CDR2 is YYEEEE in the germline V gene. The CDR3 length is 14 residues. For the CDR3, the DNA is TGTGCCAGCAGCACCGGGATAAATCAGGAGACCCAGTACTTC. Encoded protein: CASSTGINQETQYF.

The CDR3 here is CASSPQGAPNYGYTF. DNA of the CDR3: TGCGCCAGCAGTCCTCAGGGCGCCCCTAACTATGGCTACACCTTC. The chain uses TRBV10-1 and TRBJ1-2; D is possibly TRBD1 (5 bases). Germline assignment: CDR1 WNHNN and CDR2 SYGVQD (reference sequence). V gave up 5 bases and J gave up 0 bases, with 13 bases separating them. CDR3 length: 15 residues.

V usage is TRBV5-4 and J usage is TRBJ2-7, with 9 nucleotides matching TRBD2. CDR1 is SGHNT, CDR2 YYREEE, per germline (reference sequence). Trimming took 1 base from V and 1 from J; bases not matched to a gene: 9. This CDR3 has 17 residues. The CDR3 is CASSLMASGMISYEQYF. The DNA of the CDR3 is TGTGCCAGCAGCTTGATGGCTAGCGGGATGATTTCCTACGAGCAGTACTTC.

The chain uses TRBV14 and TRBJ1-2; TRBD1 matches 9 bases. The CDR3 is 15 residues long. Germline-derived CDR1 and CDR2 are SGHDN and FVKESK. After removal of 1 base from V and 5 bases from J, the junction contained 5 bases not matched to a gene. The CDR3 sequence: CASSQAGTGIYGYTF. The CDR3 region has the DNA TGTGCCAGCAGCCAAGCTGGGACAGGGATATATGGCTACACCTTC.

CDR3 coding DNA: TGCGCCAGCAGCCCGGGACAGACTAACACTGAAGCTTTCTTT. This gives the protein CASSPGQTNTEAFF. This chain uses TRBV5-1 with TRBJ1-1, with 7 bases fitting TRBD1. Germline V CDR1 and CDR2: SGHRS, YFSETQ. The CDR3 is 14 amino acids. V was clipped by 4 bases and J by 2 bases; unmatched bases: 5.

The rearrangement joins TRBV6-1 to TRBJ2-7; 7 bases fit TRBD1. Germline V gene sequence: CDR1 MNHNS, CDR2 SASEGT. The junction had 8 bases not matched to a gene; V was cut back by 7 bases and J by 5 bases. This CDR3 contains 13 residues. CDR3 coding DNA: TGTGCCAGCACCCGACAGGGTAGCCACGAGCAGTACTTC. It specifies CASTRQGSHEQYF.

The J gene is TRBJ2-3, the V gene TRBV7-9, with TRBD2 identical over 7 bases. There are 17 residues in the CDR3. The ends lost 5 bases at V and 3 bases at J; junction bases unmatched: 14. Germline V gene sequence: CDR1 SEHNR, CDR2 FQNEAQ (reference sequence). CDR3 coding DNA: TGTGCCAGCAGCGTAGGGCGGGCGGGAGAGGTGACAGATACGCAGTATTTT. Its protein product is CASSVGRAGEVTDTQYF.

The V call is TRBV28, the J call TRBJ1-1; 8 bases are shared with TRBD1. This CDR3 has 15 amino acids. Germline V gives CDR1 MDHEN, CDR2 SYDVKM. V lost 6 bases, J lost 4 bases, and 10 bases stayed unmatched. CDR3 residues: CASSTTGTGGTEAFF. In nucleotides, the CDR3 is TGTGCCAGCAGCACGACCGGTACAGGGGGCACTGAAGCTTTCTTT. The full variable domain, its missing parts supplied by reference TRBV28 and TRBJ1-1, is DVKVTQSSRYLVKRTGEKVFLECVQDMDHENMFWYRQDPGLGLRLIYFSYDVKMKEKGDIPEGYSVSREKKERFSLILESASTNQTSMYLCASSTTGTGGTEAFFGQGTRLTVV.

This chain connects TRBV29-1 to TRBJ1-1; 10 positions match TRBD1. Germline V CDR1 and CDR2: SQVTM, ANQGSEA. Losses at the gene ends were 6 bases for V and 1 base for J; bases not matched to a gene: 2. The CDR3 loop spans 13 amino acids. The CDR3 bases are TGCAGCGTGGGACAGGGGACGAACACTGAAGCTTTCTTT. Translating gives CSVGQGTNTEAFF.

This clone was seen a single time. CDR3 in DNA: TGTGCCAGCAGACGAACAGGGGAGAACACTGAAGCTTTCTTT. This codes for CASRRTGENTEAFF. The chain joins TRBV6-1 to TRBJ1-1; TRBD1 matches at 7 bases. The CDR3 covers 14 residues. Germline loops: CDR1 MNHNS, CDR2 SASEGT. V dropped 6 bases and J dropped 1; count of bases not matched to a gene: 5.

The chain joins TRBV10-3 to TRBJ2-3, with 7 nucleotides matching TRBD2. Germline CDR1 reads ENHRY; CDR2 reads SYGVKD. The trim removed 8 bases at V and 4 bases at J, leaving 6 bases unmatched. The CDR3 extends over 13 amino acids. CDR3 sequence: CAIGGLSSDTQYF. The CDR3 region has the DNA TGTGCCATCGGGGGACTATCGTCAGATACGCAGTATTTT.

The rearrangement uses TRBV6-5 and TRBJ2-6, with 8 bases aligning to TRBD1. Germline CDR1 reads MNHEY; CDR2 reads SVGAGI. V lost 4 bases and J lost 2; bases outside the gene matches: 4. The CDR3 has 16 residues. CDR3 bases: TGTGCCAGCAGTTCAGGGGGCGGCGCTGGGGCCAACGTCCTGACTTTC. Protein product: CASSSGGGAGANVLTF.

J is TRBJ2-2 and V is TRBV28; 9 bases line up with TRBD1. With V trimmed by 5 bases and J by 2 bases, 12 bases remained unmatched. This CDR3 is built from 18 residues. Germline CDR1 MDHEN, CDR2 SYDVKM. CDR3 sequence: CASSPPGTGLGNTGELFF. CDR3 coding DNA: TGTGCCAGCAGTCCTCCCGGGACAGGGTTGGGTAACACCGGGGAGCTGTTTTTT.

The rearrangement links TRBV5-6 to TRBJ2-1, with D unresolved. The CDR3 has 15 amino acids. Deletions cut 6 bases from V and 4 bases from J, with 17 bases between. CDR1 and CDR2 from the germline V gene are SGHDT and YYEEEE. The CDR3 reads CASNPPGHGYNEQFF. CDR3 coding DNA: TGTGCCAGCAATCCCCCTGGGCACGGATACAATGAGCAGTTCTTC.

The genes are TRBV6-6 and TRBJ2-1, with TRBD1 matching over 7 bases. V was pared by 6 bases and J by 3 bases, with 11 bases of the junction left unmatched. This CDR3 is 16 amino acids long. Germline CDR1 reads MNHNY; CDR2 reads SVGAGI (reference sequence). The CDR3 region is CASSYPKGGYYNEQFF. For the CDR3, the DNA is TGTGCCAGCAGCTACCCGAAAGGGGGCTACTACAATGAGCAGTTCTTC.

The V gene is TRBV5-1, the J gene TRBJ2-1, with 8 bases aligning to TRBD2. The CDR3 consists of 18 residues. Germline V gives CDR1 SGHRS, CDR2 YFSETQ. The ends lost 1 base at V and 8 bases at J; junction bases unmatched: 17. CDR3 region: CASSLNAALRGGRDEQFF. The CDR3 region has the DNA TGCGCCAGCAGCTTGAACGCGGCCCTTCGGGGGGGTCGGGATGAGCAGTTCTTC.